The 12 T cell receptor beta chains reported below all come from one sample, sequenced in a study of T cell repertoires in cytomegalovirus infection. Their target antigens are unknown. Each CDR3 protein is one row after TCRdb ran MiXCR on the reads. In the table there are hundreds of thousands of distinct CDR3 sequences, roughly 31% of which are singletons. The specimen comprised cultured CD8+ T cells from PBMCs, sampled from culture after CMV antigen stimulation. These receptors all stem from a human donor in good health (CMV status not recorded). Some clones in this sample may be carry-over from other donors' samples.

The chain has TRBV7-6 and TRBJ2-1, with unresolved D. V lost 2 bases and J lost 4, with 6 bases in between. This CDR3 has 13 amino acids. Germline V gene sequence: CDR1 SGHVS, CDR2 FNYEAQ. The CDR3 spells CASSLNEYNEQFF. CDR3 nucleotide sequence: TGTGCCAGCAGCTTAAACGAATACAATGAGCAGTTCTTC.

In this sample, this clonotype turned up a few times. The chain has TRBV7-9 and TRBJ1-4; TRBD1 matches at 8 bases. The CDR3 runs to 15 residues. Germline loops: CDR1 SEHNR, CDR2 FQNEAQ (reference sequence). V gave up 5 bases and J gave up 7 bases; unmatched junction bases: 9. The CDR3 region has the DNA TGTGCCAGCAGCCCCCGGACAGGGCGGGTTGAAAAACTGTTTTTT. It yields the protein CASSPRTGRVEKLFF.

This clonotype has only a few counts. The chain employs TRBV7-9 and TRBJ2-2; D is possibly TRBD1 or TRBD2 (5 bases each). The length of the CDR3 is 16 residues. The germline CDR1 and CDR2 sequences are SEHNR and FQNEAQ (reference sequence). V was clipped by 3 bases and J by 3 bases, with 14 bases between them. The CDR3 DNA is TGTGCCAGCAGCTTGAGTGTGGGGACCTACACCGGGGAGCTGTTTTTT. Its translation is CASSLSVGTYTGELFF.

At least ten counts were recorded for this clonotype. The rearrangement joins TRBV12-3 or TRBV12-4 to TRBJ2-1; 8 bases are shared with TRBD1. The CDR3 extends over 16 amino acids. Trimming removed 7 bases from V and 10 bases from J; junction bases left unmatched: 18. Here the CDR3 DNA reads TGTGCCAGCACCCATGCAGGCGGACAGGGACATGGCGAGCAGTTCTTC. This gives the protein CASTHAGGQGHGEQFF.

The chain employs TRBV10-3 and TRBJ2-2, with 8 bases aligning to TRBD2. CDR3 length: 14 residues. V lost 11 bases and J lost 5; bases outside the gene matches: 10. Germline V lookup: CDR1 ENHRY, CDR2 SYGVKD. CDR3 residues: CASRTGGATGELFF. The CDR3 DNA reads TGTGCCTCCCGGACCGGGGGGGCGACCGGGGAGCTGTTTTTT.

This sequence joins TRBV6-5 and TRBJ2-5, with D uncertain. Germline V CDR1 and CDR2: MNHEY, SVGAGI. The ends were cut back, 2 bases at V and 6 bases at J, with 4 bases in the middle. The CDR3 runs 11 residues. CDR3 nucleotides: TGTGCCAGCAGTTACCCCAAGACCCAGTACTTC. This encodes CASSYPKTQYF.

This clonotype was observed a handful of times. The J gene is TRBJ2-1, the V gene TRBV5-4; D not certain. Germline CDR1 SGHNT, CDR2 YYREEE (reference sequence). V lost 2 bases to trimming and J lost 0 bases, with 9 bases between them. The CDR3 sequence is 15 residues long. The DNA of the CDR3 is TGTGCCAGCAGCTTAACAGCCACCTCCTACAATGAGCAGTTCTTC. Protein: CASSLTATSYNEQFF.

The chain has TRBV7-6 and TRBJ2-1; 12 bases match TRBD2. J lost 6 bases, V lost 5 bases, and 8 bases had no gene match. This CDR3 region has 16 residues. The germline V gene has CDR1 SGHVS and CDR2 FNYEAQ. The CDR3: CASSNQLAGGVNEQFF. The DNA of the CDR3 is TGTGCCAGCAGCAATCAACTAGCGGGGGGAGTCAATGAGCAGTTCTTC. Looking up the rest from reference TRBV7-6 and TRBJ2-1 gives the full variable domain: GAGVSQSPRYKVTKRGQDVALRCDPISGHVSLYWYRQALGQGPEFLTYFNYEAQQDKSGLPNDRFSAERPEGSISTLTIQRTEQRDSAMYRCASSNQLAGGVNEQFFGPGTRLTVL.

There are many counts of this clonotype. The genes are TRBV7-9 and TRBJ2-7; D gene uncertain. CDR3 length: 13 amino acids. Trimming removed 4 bases from V and 4 bases from J, with 11 bases in between. The germline CDR1 and CDR2 sequences are SEHNR and FQNEAQ (reference sequence). DNA of the CDR3: TGTGCCAGCAGCTCACCCTCACAGTACGAGCAGTACTTC. Its protein is CASSSPSQYEQYF. The entire variable domain, with the rest obtained from reference TRBV7-9 and TRBJ2-7, is as follows: DTGVSQNPRHKITKRGQNVTFRCDPISEHNRLYWYRQTLGQGPEFLTYFQNEAQLEKSRLLSDRFSAERPKGSFSTLEIQRTEQGDSAMYLCASSSPSQYEQYFGPGTRLTVT.

A word on this clonotype: Its ends do not fully match the called genes, so a read error is possible. The chain joins TRBV6-6 to TRBJ2-1; 7 nucleotides line up with TRBD1. The CDR3 length is 14 residues. Germline CDR1 is MNHNY and CDR2 is SVGAGI (reference sequence). CDR3 in amino acids: CGSSGTDQNNEQFF. CDR3 nucleotides: TGTGGCAGCAGTGGGACAGACCAAAACAATGAGCAGTTCTTC.

This chain connects TRBV6-2 or TRBV6-3 to TRBJ2-1, with 10 bases that match TRBD2. This CDR3 has 15 amino acids. V shed 2 bases and J 7 bases; nucleotides not matched to a gene: 5. Per germline, CDR1 MNHEY and CDR2 SVGEGT. The CDR3: CASSYASSGGNEQFF. CDR3 in DNA: TGTGCCAGCAGTTACGCGTCTAGCGGGGGTAATGAGCAGTTCTTC.

This clonotype has just a few counts. The chain uses TRBV5-6 and TRBJ2-7; D gene uncertain. V lost 4 bases and J 3 bases, leaving 5 bases between the germline ends. CDR3 length: 11 residues. Germline CDR1 SGHDT, CDR2 YYEEEE. DNA of the CDR3: TGTGCCAGCAGCGTCGACTACGAGCAGTACGTC. It specifies CASSVDYEQYV.